A single sample gave rise to the 28 T cell receptor beta chains below, sequenced in a study of human T cells and chemical hapten exposure. TCRdb recomputed calls from the RACE reads with MiXCR, one row per CDR3 protein. Of some 190,000 distinct CDR3 sequences listed, more than 20% were seen once; the top ten hold about 7%. Stated time point: patch test 1, 2 weeks after DPC sensitization. Treatment meaning: therapeutic diphenylcyclopropenone sensitization with weekly scalp DPC. The specimen comprised whole blood, sampled in connection with sensitization to the hapten diphenylcyclopropenone (DPC). Receptor source: a woman between 50 and 59 years old with alopecia areata. Some clones in this sample may be carry-over from other donors' samples.

This clonotype was seen only a few times. The V gene is TRBV10-1, the J gene TRBJ2-3; possible D gene TRBD2, 6 bases. The V end was cut by 0 bases, the J end by 1 base, with 14 bases between. Germline CDR1 WNHNN, CDR2 SYGVQD (reference sequence). This CDR3 region has 17 residues. CDR3: CASSESFSRRGTDTQYF. In DNA, the CDR3 is TGCGCCAGCAGTGAGTCGTTCTCAAGGAGGGGCACAGATACGCAGTATTTT.

The DNA of the CDR3 is TGTGCCAGCAGTTACCCAGGGGGCCAGGTGAACACTGAAGCTTTCTTT. It encodes CASSYPGGQVNTEAFF. The chain is built from TRBV6-2 or TRBV6-3 and TRBJ1-1, with 8 bases fitting TRBD1. The CDR3 is 16 residues long. From germline, CDR1 is MNHEY and CDR2 SVGEGT. Trimming removed 2 bases from V and 0 bases from J; junction bases left unmatched: 5.

This sequence joins TRBV20-1 and TRBJ2-3; TRBD2 matches at 7 bases. CDR3 length equals 14 residues. J gave up 5 bases and V 6 bases, and 11 bases lay outside the gene matches. Germline values: CDR1 DFQATT, CDR2 SNEGSKA (reference sequence). CDR3 DNA: TGCAGTGCCGGACTAAGCGGGATAATAGATACGCAGTATTTT. Its translation: CSAGLSGIIDTQYF.

There are a few counts of this clonotype. This rearrangement joins TRBV6-5 to TRBJ2-7; a possible D gene is TRBD2 (5 bases). This CDR3 has 12 residues. Germline V CDR1 and CDR2: MNHEY, SVGAGI. V lost 4 bases and J 3 bases, leaving 7 bases between the germline ends. The CDR3 here is CASSSRGYEQYF. Written as DNA, the CDR3 is TGTGCCAGCAGTTCTCGGGGCTACGAGCAGTACTTC.

This clonotype was detected ten times or more. The chain carries TRBV5-5 and TRBJ2-7, with D possibly TRBD1 on 6 matching bases. Trimming cost V 1 base and J 2 bases, with 7 bases left between them. Per the germline V gene, CDR1 is SGHKS and CDR2 is YYEKEE (reference sequence). The CDR3 extends over 13 amino acids. CDR3 DNA: TGTGCCAGCAGCTTGACAGGGACCTACGAGCAGTACTTC. Amino acids: CASSLTGTYEQYF. Combining the CDR3 with reference TRBV5-5 and TRBJ2-7 gives the whole variable domain DAGVTQSPTHLIKTRGQQVTLRCSPISGHKSVSWYQQVLGQGPQFIFQYYEKEERGRGNFPDRFSARQFPNYSSELNVNALLLGDSALYLCASSLTGTYEQYFGPGTRLTVT.

The rearrangement joins TRBV5-1 to TRBJ1-2; 8 bases map to TRBD1. Trimming cost V 4 bases and J 4 bases; bases outside gene matches: 6. This CDR3 contains 14 residues. Per the germline V gene, CDR1 is SGHRS and CDR2 is YFSETQ. In nucleotides, the CDR3 is TGCGCCAGCAGCGCGGACAGGGTGAGCTATGGCTACACCTTC. Translated: CASSADRVSYGYTF.

The J gene is TRBJ2-6, the V gene TRBV28; unclear D gene. Germline V gives CDR1 MDHEN, CDR2 SYDVKM. The CDR3 extends over 15 amino acids. With 1 base removed from V and 0 bases from J, the gap between germline ends came to 4 bases. The CDR3 DNA is TGTGCCAGCAGTTTATTGAGCTCTGGGGCCAACGTCCTGACTTTC. This translates into CASSLLSSGANVLTF. The full variable domain, in which reference TRBV28 and TRBJ2-6 provide the parts outside the CDR3, is DVKVTQSSRYLVKRTGEKVFLECVQDMDHENMFWYRQDPGLGLRLIYFSYDVKMKEKGDIPEGYSVSREKKERFSLILESASTNQTSMYLCASSLLSSGANVLTFGAGSRLTVL.

This clonotype was observed a single time. This chain connects TRBV12-3 or TRBV12-4 to TRBJ1-6; 12 bases match TRBD1. The CDR3 covers 17 residues. V trimming: 4 bases; J trimming: 2 bases; junction bases outside the gene matches: 3. CDR3 coding DNA: TGTGCCAGCAGTTCGGGACAGGGGGCTCCCTATAATTCACCCCTCCACTTT. Translating gives CASSSGQGAPYNSPLHF.

V usage is TRBV7-2 and J usage is TRBJ1-1; D gene uncertain. Germline CDR1 is SGHTA and CDR2 is FQGNSA. This CDR3 region has 14 residues. Trimming took 4 bases from V and 5 from J, leaving 14 bases between them. DNA for the CDR3: TGTGCCAGCAGCTGGGAAGGCGGTCAGACTGAAGCTTTCTTT. This translates into CASSWEGGQTEAFF. Drawing the rest from reference TRBV7-2 and TRBJ1-1, the complete variable domain is GAGVSQSPSNKVTEKGKDVELRCDPISGHTALYWYRQSLGQGLEFLIYFQGNSAPDKSGLPSDRFSAERTGGSVSTLTIQRTQQEDSAVYLCASSWEGGQTEAFFGQGTRLTVV.

This clonotype was counted ten times or more. This chain links TRBV2 with TRBJ2-5, with D unclear. The CDR3 contains 12 residues. The germline V and J ends were trimmed by 4 bases and 2 bases, with 5 bases remaining between them. CDR1 SNHLY and CDR2 FYNNEI come from the germline V gene. As DNA, the CDR3 is TGTGCCAGCAGTGTAAATCAAGAGACCCAGTACTTC. Its protein product is CASSVNQETQYF.

This clonotype was counted only a few times. The gene calls are TRBV20-1 and TRBJ2-1; 7 bases are shared with TRBD2. Trimming cost V 0 bases and J 3 bases; bases outside gene matches: 5. The CDR3 length is 15 residues. Germline loops: CDR1 DFQATT, CDR2 SNEGSKA (reference sequence). The CDR3 region is CSARETGGNYNEQFF. The CDR3 DNA is TGCAGTGCTAGAGAAACCGGGGGGAACTACAATGAGCAGTTCTTC.

This chain uses TRBV20-1 with TRBJ2-7; perhaps TRBD1 as D (5 bases). CDR3 length equals 12 residues. V dropped 3 bases and J dropped 2 bases, with 8 bases sitting between them. Germline V gene data show CDR1 as DFQATT and CDR2 as SNEGSKA (reference sequence). CDR3 sequence (DNA): TGCAGTGCTAGGGGGCAGACCTACGAGCAGTACTTC. As protein: CSARGQTYEQYF.

This clonotype has more than one count but fewer than ten. The chain links TRBV5-1 to TRBJ2-7; 10 positions agree with TRBD1. From germline, CDR1 is SGHRS and CDR2 YFSETQ. V shed 4 bases, J shed 3 bases, and the junction held 13 bases outside the gene matches. This CDR3 is 17 amino acids long. This CDR3 is CASSLGQGVWNDYEQYF. As DNA, the CDR3 is TGCGCCAGCAGCCTCGGACAGGGGGTTTGGAATGACTACGAGCAGTACTTC.

The rearrangement joins TRBV20-1 to TRBJ2-5, with D uncertain. CDR1 and CDR2 from the germline V gene are DFQATT and SNEGSKA (reference sequence). The CDR3 runs to 12 residues. V shed 1 base and J shed 2 bases, with 5 bases lying between them. The chain's CDR3 is CSARAVQETQYF. The CDR3 DNA reads TGCAGTGCTAGAGCCGTACAAGAGACCCAGTACTTC.

This clonotype has more than one count but fewer than ten. The chain carries TRBV30 and TRBJ1-5, with TRBD1 matching over 7 bases. The CDR3 totals 15 residues. After removal of 2 bases from V and 0 bases from J, the junction contained 4 bases not matched to a gene. Germline V CDR1 and CDR2: GTSNPN, SVGIG (reference sequence). CDR3 nucleotides: TGTGCCTGGAGTCAGGGGGAATATAGCAATCAGCCCCAGCATTTT. It encodes CAWSQGEYSNQPQHF.

Only a few counts were recorded for this clonotype. The chain carries TRBV12-3 or TRBV12-4 and TRBJ1-1; the D gene is possibly TRBD1 (5 bases). The CDR3 is 16 amino acids. The V and J ends lost 0 bases and 6 bases respectively, with 17 bases between them. The CDR3 spells CASSLAKRGRVAEAFF. CDR3 nucleotide sequence: TGTGCCAGCAGTTTAGCAAAGCGGGGGAGAGTCGCTGAAGCTTTCTTT.

The chain combines TRBV9 with TRBJ2-7, with 8 bases fitting TRBD1. This CDR3 has 17 residues. Germline CDR1 is SGDLS and CDR2 is YYNGEE. After removal of 4 bases from V and 5 bases from J, the junction contained 17 bases not matched to a gene. This chain's CDR3 is CASSLRGPDDGGHEQYF. DNA of the CDR3: TGTGCCAGCAGCCTCAGGGGGCCGGATGACGGGGGCCACGAGCAGTACTTC.

The rearrangement links TRBV18 to TRBJ2-3; a possible D gene is TRBD2 (6 bases). The germline V gene encodes CDR1 KGHSH and CDR2 LQKENI. The V end lost 2 bases, the J end lost 2 bases, and 17 bases lay between the germline ends. The CDR3 consists of 17 residues. The CDR3 region has the DNA TGTGCCAGCTCACCAAGGCCCCACTTAGCGGCCACAGATACGCAGTATTTT. It translates to CASSPRPHLAATDTQYF.

The genes are TRBV2 and TRBJ2-3; 10 bases map to TRBD1. The CDR3 extends over 17 amino acids. Germline CDR1 SNHLY, CDR2 FYNNEI. V lost 2 bases and J lost 4; bases outside the gene matches: 9. CDR3 DNA sequence: TGTGCCAGCAGTGAACTTCGACAGGGGGCGGTTGCAGATACGCAGTATTTT. Residues: CASSELRQGAVADTQYF.

In this sample, this clonotype turned up a few times. The chain is built from TRBV6-1 and TRBJ2-1; possible D gene TRBD1, 6 bases. The CDR3 contains 13 residues. V was cut by 6 bases and J by 4 bases, with 10 bases left in between. Germline V gene sequence: CDR1 MNHNS, CDR2 SASEGT. CDR3 nucleotide sequence: TGTGCCAGCAGGGGGGACATGTACAATGAGCAGTTCTTC. Its protein is CASRGDMYNEQFF.

This clonotype was seen only a few times. The CDR3 here is CASSHHRDRVEKLFF. In nucleotides, the CDR3 is TGCGCCAGCAGCCACCACCGGGACAGGGTTGAAAAACTGTTTTTT. The V and J genes are TRBV4-1 and TRBJ1-4; 9 positions agree with TRBD1. Losses at the gene ends were 3 bases for V and 7 bases for J; bases not matched to a gene: 6. From germline, CDR1 is MGHRA and CDR2 YSYEKL. CDR3 size: 15 residues.

J is TRBJ2-2 and V is TRBV29-1, with D tentatively TRBD2 (6 bases). The CDR3 is made up of 15 amino acids. Germline loops: CDR1 SQVTM, CDR2 ANQGSEA. Trimming cost V 4 bases and J 0 bases, with 12 bases left between them. The CDR3 DNA reads TGCAGCGTTGGTGGGGGGAATGCGAACACCGGGGAGCTGTTTTTT. Amino acid sequence: CSVGGGNANTGELFF.

This rearrangement joins TRBV7-8 to TRBJ1-1; TRBD1 agrees at 8 bases. Trimming removed 4 bases from V and 5 bases from J; junction bases left unmatched: 9. This CDR3 spans 15 amino acids. Germline V CDR1 and CDR2: SGHVS, FQNEAQ. CDR3 sequence (DNA): TGTGCCAGCAGCTACCGACAGGGGCAGGGAACTGAAGCTTTCTTT. Translated: CASSYRQGQGTEAFF.

The gene calls are TRBV20-1 and TRBJ2-7, with D perhaps matching TRBD2 (6 bases). The V end was cut by 2 bases, the J end by 5 bases, with 16 bases between. Germline CDR1 and CDR2: DFQATT and SNEGSKA (reference sequence). The CDR3 has 14 residues. The CDR3 DNA follows: TGCAGTGCTAGACCGGCTAGCGCTCACAACGAGCAGTACTTC. Its protein is CSARPASAHNEQYF.

The chain employs TRBV11-2 and TRBJ1-2; D possibly corresponds to TRBD1 (5 bases). V gave up 5 bases and J gave up 7 bases, with 11 bases separating them. In germline, CDR1 is SGHAT, CDR2 FQNNGV. The CDR3 is 12 residues long. As DNA, the CDR3 is TGTGCCAGCAGCCGGACATATCCTGGCTACACCTTC. Translating gives CASSRTYPGYTF.

This clonotype showed up just a few times. The chain combines TRBV5-1 with TRBJ2-3, with 8 bases lining up with TRBD2. J gave up 2 bases and V 0 bases, and 5 bases lay outside the gene matches. The CDR3 runs to 16 residues. From germline, CDR1 is SGHRS and CDR2 YFSETQ. DNA of the CDR3: TGCGCCAGCAGCTTGGGACTAGCGCAAAACACAGATACGCAGTATTTT. It yields the protein CASSLGLAQNTDTQYF.

V gene TRBV3-1 combines with J gene TRBJ1-6; weak D call: TRBD1 (5 bases). Germline V gene data show CDR1 as LGHDT and CDR2 as YNNKEL (reference sequence). CDR3 length: 15 residues. V was pared by 5 bases and J by 9 bases, with 17 bases between. The CDR3: CASSSLGPGGSPLHF. The DNA for the CDR3 is TGTGCCAGCAGCTCCCTCGGACCTGGGGGTTCACCCCTCCACTTT.

The sample holds a few counts of this clonotype. The rearrangement links TRBV10-3 to TRBJ1-3, with TRBD1 as a possible D gene (5 bases). Germline V gene data show CDR1 as ENHRY and CDR2 as SYGVKD. The CDR3 totals 14 residues. The V end was cut by 10 bases, the J end by 4 bases, with 17 bases between. The CDR3 nucleotides read TGTGCCAGCCATTGGGGGAACTCCGGAAACACCATATATTTT. Amino acid sequence: CASHWGNSGNTIYF.